This is a list of T cell receptor beta chains from one sample in a study of HIV-infected patients and healthy controls. MiXCR, applied by TCRdb to the 5' RACE reads, yields one record per CDR3 protein. This table holds roughly 18,000 distinct CDR3 sequences, about 12% found once. Sequenced input: blood. The receptors come from an adult in good health. CDR3s include the opening cysteine and the closing phenylalanine or tryptophan. A D gene is named only where the DNA matches it firmly. Not every row has a clone size; where given, it reads once, few, many or a size class.

j_call v_call d_call clone_size cdr3_aa cdr3_nt
TRBJ1-2 TRBV5-4 . many CASSLRPREHYGYTF TGTGCCAGCAGCTTACGCCCCAGGGAGCACTATGGCTACACCTTC
TRBJ2-1 TRBV2 TRBD1 many CASSRDRAYNEQFF TGTGCCAGCAGCCGGGACAGGGCCTACAATGAGCAGTTCTTC
TRBJ2-1 TRBV2 . . CASSSTRYTYNEQFF TGTGCCAGCAGTTCGACTAGATACACCTACAATGAGCAGTTCTTC
TRBJ2-1 TRBV20-1 . many CSASIPISLVNEQFF TGCAGTGCTTCAATCCCCATCTCCTTGGTGAATGAGCAGTTCTTC
TRBJ1-2 TRBV4-3 . many CASSQSGTDYGYTF TGCGCCAGCAGCCAATCCGGGACCGACTATGGCTACACCTTC
TRBJ2-7 TRBV7-2 . once CASSFGVRTYEQYF TGTGCCAGCAGCTTCGGGGTTAGGACCTACGAGCAGTACTTC
TRBJ1-5 TRBV19 . many CASSIPSGSQPQHF TGTGCCAGTAGTATTCCCTCGGGTAGTCAGCCCCAGCATTTT
TRBJ2-5 TRBV12-3/TRBV12-4 TRBD1 medium-sized CASSPAGTGGETQYF TGTGCCAGCAGTCCCGCCGGGACAGGAGGCGAGACCCAGTACTTC
TRBJ1-6 TRBV14 . . CASSPGRTGHLHF TGTGCCAGCAGCCCAGGACGGACTGGGCACCTCCACTTT
TRBJ2-5 TRBV12-3/TRBV12-4 TRBD1 many CASTQGVVETQYF TGTGCCAGCACTCAGGGGGTTGTAGAGACCCAGTACTTC
TRBJ2-1 TRBV6-5 . . CASSGERWGSYNEQFF TGTGCCAGCAGCGGCGAGCGTTGGGGCTCCTACAATGAGCAGTTCTTC
TRBJ2-1 TRBV7-2 . many CASSLAYRDNEQFF TGTGCCAGCAGCTTAGCGTATCGGGACAATGAGCAGTTCTTC
TRBJ1-1 TRBV12-3/TRBV12-4 . many CASSLDWGQAFF TGTGCCAGCAGTTTAGACTGGGGGCAAGCTTTCTTT
TRBJ1-1 TRBV14 . medium-sized CASSPHLGVNTEAFF TGTGCCAGCAGCCCGCATCTCGGGGTGAACACTGAAGCTTTCTTT
TRBJ1-5 TRBV10-3 . medium-sized CAIRLGLGQPQHF TGTGCCATCAGGCTAGGGTTGGGACAGCCCCAGCATTTT